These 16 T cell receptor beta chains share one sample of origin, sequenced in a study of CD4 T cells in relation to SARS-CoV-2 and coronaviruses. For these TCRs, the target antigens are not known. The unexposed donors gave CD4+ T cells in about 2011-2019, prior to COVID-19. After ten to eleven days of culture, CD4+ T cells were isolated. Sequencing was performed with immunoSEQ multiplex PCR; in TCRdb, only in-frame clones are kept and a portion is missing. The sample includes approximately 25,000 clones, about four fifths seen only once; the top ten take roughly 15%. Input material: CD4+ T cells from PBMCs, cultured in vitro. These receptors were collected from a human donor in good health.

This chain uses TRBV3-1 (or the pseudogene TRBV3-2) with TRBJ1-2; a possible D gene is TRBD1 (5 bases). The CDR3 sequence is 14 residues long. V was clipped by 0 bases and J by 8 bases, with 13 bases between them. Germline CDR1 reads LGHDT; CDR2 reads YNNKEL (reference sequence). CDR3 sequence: CASSQDAAREGYTF. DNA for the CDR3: TGTGCCAGCAGCCAAGATGCGGCCAGGGAAGGCTACACCTTC.

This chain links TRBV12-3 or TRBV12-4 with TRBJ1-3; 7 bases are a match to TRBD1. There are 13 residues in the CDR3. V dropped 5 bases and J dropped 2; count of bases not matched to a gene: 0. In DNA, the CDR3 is TGTGCCAGCAGTGACAGGGCTGGAAACACCATATATTTT. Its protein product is CASSDRAGNTIYF.

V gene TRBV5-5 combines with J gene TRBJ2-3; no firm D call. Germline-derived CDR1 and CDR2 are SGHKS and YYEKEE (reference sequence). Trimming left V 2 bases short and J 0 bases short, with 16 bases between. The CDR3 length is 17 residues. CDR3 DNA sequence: TGTGCCAGCAGCTTAGTCGGCGTGCCTGGGAGCACAGATACGCAGTATTTT. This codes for CASSLVGVPGSTDTQYF.

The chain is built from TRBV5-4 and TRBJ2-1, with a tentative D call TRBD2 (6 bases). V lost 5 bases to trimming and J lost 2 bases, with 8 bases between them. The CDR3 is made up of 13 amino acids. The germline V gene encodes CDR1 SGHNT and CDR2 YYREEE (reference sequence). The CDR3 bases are TGTGCCAGCAGTAGCGGTACCTACAATGAGCAGTTCTTC. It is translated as CASSSGTYNEQFF.

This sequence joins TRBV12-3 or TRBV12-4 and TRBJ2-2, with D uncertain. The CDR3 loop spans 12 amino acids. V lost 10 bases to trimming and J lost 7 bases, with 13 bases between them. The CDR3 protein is CAITPPGGELFF. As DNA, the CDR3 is TGTGCCATCACCCCGCCTGGCGGGGAGCTGTTTTTT.

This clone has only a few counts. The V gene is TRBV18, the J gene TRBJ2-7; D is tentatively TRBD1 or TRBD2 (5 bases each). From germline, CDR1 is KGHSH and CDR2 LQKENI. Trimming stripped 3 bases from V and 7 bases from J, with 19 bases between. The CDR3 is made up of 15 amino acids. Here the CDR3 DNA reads TGTGCCAGCTCACCGATGGGACGGCTCTCCCGGGAGCAGTACTTC. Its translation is CASSPMGRLSREQYF.

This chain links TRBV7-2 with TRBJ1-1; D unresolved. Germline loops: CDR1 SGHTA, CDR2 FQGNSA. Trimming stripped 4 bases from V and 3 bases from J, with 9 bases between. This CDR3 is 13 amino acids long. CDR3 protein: CASSSQAYTEAFF. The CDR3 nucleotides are TGTGCCAGCAGCTCCCAGGCTTACACTGAAGCTTTCTTT.

CDR3 sequence (DNA): TGTGCCAGCAGCTTAAACGGGGCAACTAATGAAAAACTGTTTTTT. Translated, it gives CASSLNGATNEKLFF. The chain recombines TRBV7-2 with TRBJ1-4, with D unclear. V was clipped by 2 bases and J by 0 bases, with 7 bases between them. The CDR3 consists of 15 residues. Germline assignment: CDR1 SGHTA and CDR2 FQGNSA. The whole variable domain, remainder taken from reference TRBV7-2 and TRBJ1-4, is GAGVSQSPSNKVTEKGKDVELRCDPISGHTALYWYRQSLGQGLEFLIYFQGNSAPDKSGLPSDRFSAERTGGSVSTLTIQRTQQEDSAVYLCASSLNGATNEKLFFGSGTQLSVL.

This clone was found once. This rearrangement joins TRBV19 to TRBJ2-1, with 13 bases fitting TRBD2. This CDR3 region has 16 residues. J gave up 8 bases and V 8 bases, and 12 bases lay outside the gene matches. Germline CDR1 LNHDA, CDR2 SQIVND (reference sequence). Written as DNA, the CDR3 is TGTGCCAGTTCCACCTCGGGACTAGCGGGATTCGATGAGCAGTTCTTC. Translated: CASSTSGLAGFDEQFF. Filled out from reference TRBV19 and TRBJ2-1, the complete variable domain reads DGGITQSPKYLFRKEGQNVTLSCEQNLNHDAMYWYRQDPGQGLRLIYYSQIVNDFQKGDIAEGYSVSREKKESFPLTVTSAQKNPTAFYLCASSTSGLAGFDEQFFGPGTRLTVL.

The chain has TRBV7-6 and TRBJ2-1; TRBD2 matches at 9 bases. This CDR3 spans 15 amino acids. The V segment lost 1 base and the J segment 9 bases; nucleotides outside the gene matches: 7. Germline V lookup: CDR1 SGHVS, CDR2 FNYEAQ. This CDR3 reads CASSLVGGRAGEQFF. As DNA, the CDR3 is TGTGCCAGCAGCTTAGTTGGCGGGAGGGCCGGTGAGCAGTTCTTC.

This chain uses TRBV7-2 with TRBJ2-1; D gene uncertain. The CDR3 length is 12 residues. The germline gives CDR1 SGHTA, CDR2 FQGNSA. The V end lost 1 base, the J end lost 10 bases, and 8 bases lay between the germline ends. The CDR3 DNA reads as TGTGCCAGCAGCTTAGTCCGGGTAGAGCAGTTCTTC. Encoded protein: CASSLVRVEQFF.

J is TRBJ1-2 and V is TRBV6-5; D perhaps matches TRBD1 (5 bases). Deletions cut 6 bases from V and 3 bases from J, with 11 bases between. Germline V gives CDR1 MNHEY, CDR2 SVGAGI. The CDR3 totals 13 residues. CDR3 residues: CASSLGGYYGYTF. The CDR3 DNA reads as TGTGCCAGCAGCCTCGGGGGGTACTATGGCTACACCTTC.

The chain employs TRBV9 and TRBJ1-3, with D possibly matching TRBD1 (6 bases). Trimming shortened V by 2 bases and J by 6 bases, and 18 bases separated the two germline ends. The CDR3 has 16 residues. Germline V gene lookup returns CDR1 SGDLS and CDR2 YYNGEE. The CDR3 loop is CASSVYRQAGENTIYF. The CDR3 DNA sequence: TGTGCCAGCAGCGTTTACAGGCAGGCAGGGGAAAACACCATATATTTT.

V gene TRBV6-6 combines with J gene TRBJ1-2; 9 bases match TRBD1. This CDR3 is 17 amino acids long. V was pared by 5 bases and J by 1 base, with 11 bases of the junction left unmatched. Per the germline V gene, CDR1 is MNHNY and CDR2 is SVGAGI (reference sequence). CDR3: CASSRSRDRVRNYGYTF. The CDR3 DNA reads TGTGCCAGCAGTAGATCCCGGGACAGGGTCCGTAACTATGGCTACACCTTC.

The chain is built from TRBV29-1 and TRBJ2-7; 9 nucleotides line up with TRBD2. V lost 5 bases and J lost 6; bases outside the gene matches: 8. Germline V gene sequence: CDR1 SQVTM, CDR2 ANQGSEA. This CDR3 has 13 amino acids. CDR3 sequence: CSVRVAGVGEQYF. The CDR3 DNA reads TGCAGCGTTCGGGTAGCGGGAGTGGGCGAGCAGTACTTC.

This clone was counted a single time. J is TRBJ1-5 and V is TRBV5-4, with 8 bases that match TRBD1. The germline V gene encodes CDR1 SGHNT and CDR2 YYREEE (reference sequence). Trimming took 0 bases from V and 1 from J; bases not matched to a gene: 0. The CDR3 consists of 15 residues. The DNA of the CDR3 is TGTGCCAGCAGCTTGGGACAGGGGAGCAATCAGCCCCAGCATTTT. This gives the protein CASSLGQGSNQPQHF.